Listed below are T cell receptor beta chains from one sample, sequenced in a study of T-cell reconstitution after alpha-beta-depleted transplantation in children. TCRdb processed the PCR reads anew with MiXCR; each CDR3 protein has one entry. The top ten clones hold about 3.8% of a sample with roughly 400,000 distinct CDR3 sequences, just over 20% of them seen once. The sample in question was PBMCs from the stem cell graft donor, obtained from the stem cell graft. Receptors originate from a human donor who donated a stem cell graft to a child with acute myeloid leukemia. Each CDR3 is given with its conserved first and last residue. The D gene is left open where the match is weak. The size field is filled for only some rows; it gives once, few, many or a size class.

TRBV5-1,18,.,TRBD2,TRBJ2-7,TGCGCCAGCAGCTTGGTCCGTCTAGCGGGGACAAACTCCTACGAGCAGTACTTC,CASSLVRLAGTNSYEQYF
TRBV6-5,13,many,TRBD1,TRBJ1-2,TGTGCCAGCAGTCGGGGGACAGGGGGTGGCTACACCTTC,CASSRGTGGGYTF
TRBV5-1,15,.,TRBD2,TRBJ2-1,TGCGCCAGCAGCCCCCTGACTAGCGGGAGCCATGAGCAGTTCTTC,CASSPLTSGSHEQFF
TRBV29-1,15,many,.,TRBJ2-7,TGCAGCGTGGTACCAGGGGCTATTTCTACCGGCGAGCAGTACTTC,CSVVPGAISTGEQYF
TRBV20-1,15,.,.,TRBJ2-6,TGCTGTGCTAGAGATCTCGGCTCTGGGGCCAACGTCCTGACTTTC,CCARDLGSGANVLTF
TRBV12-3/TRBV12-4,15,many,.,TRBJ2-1,TGTGCCAGCAGTTTAGCGGGAGAATCCTACAATGAGCAGTTCTTC,CASSLAGESYNEQFF
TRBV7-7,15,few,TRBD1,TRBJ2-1,TGTGCCAGCGCACCCGGGACAGGGGCGTACAATGAGCAGTTCTTC,CASAPGTGAYNEQFF
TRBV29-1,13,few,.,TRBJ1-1,TGCAGCGTTGAGGCTCAGGGGAACACTGAAGCTTTCTTT,CSVEAQGNTEAFF
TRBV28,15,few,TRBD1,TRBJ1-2,TGTGCCAGCAGACTGACAGGGGGTCTTCGGTATGGCTACACCTTC,CASRLTGGLRYGYTF
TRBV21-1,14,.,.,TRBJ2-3,TGTGCCAGCAGCATGGGGAGCCGCACAGATACGCAGTATTTT,CASSMGSRTDTQYF